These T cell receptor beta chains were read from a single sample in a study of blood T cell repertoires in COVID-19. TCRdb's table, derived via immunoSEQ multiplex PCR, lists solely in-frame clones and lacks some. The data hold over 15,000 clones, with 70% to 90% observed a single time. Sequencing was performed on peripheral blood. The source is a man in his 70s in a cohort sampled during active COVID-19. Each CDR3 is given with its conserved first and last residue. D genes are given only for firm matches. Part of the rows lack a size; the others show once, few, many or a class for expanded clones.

CDR3 DNA: TGCAGCGCTCGGACTAGCGGGACAACCCAGTACTTC
CDR3 protein: CSARTSGTTQYF
V gene: TRBV29-1
J gene: TRBJ2-5
D gene: TRBD2
clone size: NA

CDR3 DNA: TGTGCCAGCAGCTCCAGGATTAGAAATGAGCAGTTCTTC
CDR3 protein: CASSSRIRNEQFF
V gene: TRBV11-1
J gene: TRBJ2-1
D gene: NA
clone size: NA

CDR3 DNA: TGTGCCAGCAGCTTAGAGGGACTAGCAGTCTACGAGCAGTACTTC
CDR3 protein: CASSLEGLAVYEQYF
V gene: TRBV7-2
J gene: TRBJ2-7
D gene: TRBD2
clone size: few

CDR3 DNA: TGTGCCAGCGGCAGGGGGAGCGGCTACACCTTC
CDR3 protein: CASGRGSGYTF
V gene: TRBV6-6
J gene: TRBJ1-2
D gene: TRBD1
clone size: once

CDR3 DNA: TGTGCCAGCAGCTTAGGAGTACAGCCAGGGGCCAACGTCCTGACTTTC
CDR3 protein: CASSLGVQPGANVLTF
V gene: TRBV11-1
J gene: TRBJ2-6
D gene: NA
clone size: NA

CDR3 DNA: TGTGCCAGCAGTCGGAGCTCCTACGAGCAGTACTTC
CDR3 protein: CASSRSSYEQYF
V gene: TRBV6-5
J gene: TRBJ2-7
D gene: NA
clone size: NA

CDR3 DNA: TGTGCCAGCAGCTTACCCGGGACTAGCGCCTACGAGCAGTACTTC
CDR3 protein: CASSLPGTSAYEQYF
V gene: TRBV11-2
J gene: TRBJ2-7
D gene: TRBD2
clone size: NA

CDR3 DNA: TGTGCTAGTGCCTCCGGGAAGGACAATGAGCAGTTCTTC
CDR3 protein: CASASGKDNEQFF
V gene: TRBV12-5
J gene: TRBJ2-1
D gene: NA
clone size: NA

CDR3 DNA: TGCAGCGTCTCGACAGTCTCTGGAAACACCATATATTTT
CDR3 protein: CSVSTVSGNTIYF
V gene: TRBV29-1
J gene: TRBJ1-3
D gene: NA
clone size: NA

CDR3 DNA: TGCGCCAGCAGCCACACCCCGGGAGACCTTGAAAAACTGTTTTTT
CDR3 protein: CASSHTPGDLEKLFF
V gene: TRBV5-1
J gene: TRBJ1-4
D gene: NA
clone size: NA

CDR3 DNA: TGTGCCAGCAGCTCCGGTACAGGGAAGACGAGAGGCTACACCTTC
CDR3 protein: CASSSGTGKTRGYTF
V gene: TRBV5-6
J gene: TRBJ1-2
D gene: NA
clone size: few

CDR3 DNA: TGTGCCAGTAGTGATCCGGGACTAGCTGGGTACAATGAGCAGTTCTTC
CDR3 protein: CASSDPGLAGYNEQFF
V gene: TRBV19
J gene: TRBJ2-1
D gene: TRBD2
clone size: NA

CDR3 DNA: TGTGCCAGCAGCCCCGGGATGGCGGTGACCTACAATGAGCAGTTCTTC
CDR3 protein: CASSPGMAVTYNEQFF
V gene: TRBV11-3
J gene: TRBJ2-1
D gene: NA
clone size: medium-sized

CDR3 DNA: TGTGCCAGCAGCTTAGCGGTACAGTTACACGAGCAGTACTTC
CDR3 protein: CASSLAVQLHEQYF
V gene: TRBV7-8
J gene: TRBJ2-7
D gene: NA
clone size: NA

CDR3 DNA: TGTGCCAGCAGCTCCGAGGGCCCCTACGAGCAGTACTTC
CDR3 protein: CASSSEGPYEQYF
V gene: TRBV14
J gene: TRBJ2-7
D gene: NA
clone size: NA

CDR3 DNA: TGTGCCACCAGCAGAGATCGCCAGGAGGGTTCTGGGTCACCCCTCCACTTT
CDR3 protein: CATSRDRQEGSGSPLHF
V gene: TRBV15
J gene: TRBJ1-6
D gene: NA
clone size: NA

CDR3 DNA: TGCGCCAGCAGCCAAACAGGGAGTTTGGAGCAGTACTTC
CDR3 protein: CASSQTGSLEQYF
V gene: TRBV4-1
J gene: TRBJ2-7
D gene: NA
clone size: few

CDR3 DNA: TGTGCCAGCAGCCCCCAGACAGGGATCAATCAGCCCCAGCATTTT
CDR3 protein: CASSPQTGINQPQHF
V gene: TRBV7-8
J gene: TRBJ1-5
D gene: TRBD1
clone size: NA

CDR3 DNA: TGTGCCAGCAGCCAAGAGCCGGGAGGACAGGGGGTGGTCGAGACCCAGTACTTC
CDR3 protein: CASSQEPGGQGVVETQYF
V gene: TRBV4-2
J gene: TRBJ2-5
D gene: TRBD1
clone size: NA

CDR3 DNA: TGTGCCAGTACCTCTACGGGGTACAATGAGCAGTTCTTC
CDR3 protein: CASTSTGYNEQFF
V gene: TRBV6-5
J gene: TRBJ2-1
D gene: NA
clone size: NA

CDR3 DNA: TGTGCCAGCAACAGGATCAATCAGCCCCAGCATTTT
CDR3 protein: CASNRINQPQHF
V gene: TRBV28
J gene: TRBJ1-5
D gene: NA
clone size: NA

CDR3 DNA: TGTGCCACCCAAGACCCGGGAGATCAGCCCCAGCATTTT
CDR3 protein: CATQDPGDQPQHF
V gene: TRBV24-1
J gene: TRBJ1-5
D gene: NA
clone size: NA

CDR3 DNA: TGTGCCAGCAGATTCCGAGGGACAGGGACTACCTACGAGCAGTACTTC
CDR3 protein: CASRFRGTGTTYEQYF
V gene: TRBV28
J gene: TRBJ2-7
D gene: TRBD1
clone size: NA

CDR3 DNA: TGTGCCAGCAGCCCCTGGACTAGCGGGGGCACAGATACGCAGTATTTT
CDR3 protein: CASSPWTSGGTDTQYF
V gene: TRBV5-5
J gene: TRBJ2-3
D gene: TRBD2
clone size: NA

CDR3 DNA: TGCGCCAGCAGGCTAACGGCGGGAGTGCACACCGGGGAGCTGTTTTTT
CDR3 protein: CASRLTAGVHTGELFF
V gene: TRBV5-1
J gene: TRBJ2-2
D gene: TRBD2
clone size: NA

CDR3 DNA: TGCGCCAGTAAGACTAGCGGGAGACCGCGGAGACTCTACGAGCAGTACTTC
CDR3 protein: CASKTSGRPRRLYEQYF
V gene: TRBV10-1
J gene: TRBJ2-7
D gene: TRBD2
clone size: NA

CDR3 DNA: TGTGCCAGCAGTTTAATTGGGGCGTCCGTGTTGAACACTGAAGCTTTCTTT
CDR3 protein: CASSLIGASVLNTEAFF
V gene: TRBV27
J gene: TRBJ1-1
D gene: NA
clone size: medium-sized

CDR3 DNA: TGTGCCGGCTCGTCGTGGAACACTGAAGCTTTCTTT
CDR3 protein: CAGSSWNTEAFF
V gene: TRBV7-9
J gene: TRBJ1-1
D gene: NA
clone size: NA

CDR3 DNA: TGTGCCAGCAGCACTACGAGCTCCTACGAGCAGTACTTC
CDR3 protein: CASSTTSSYEQYF
V gene: TRBV5-5
J gene: TRBJ2-7
D gene: NA
clone size: NA

CDR3 DNA: TGTGCCAGCAGCTTATGGGCCGATTATAATGAAAAACTGTTTTTT
CDR3 protein: CASSLWADYNEKLFF
V gene: TRBV13
J gene: TRBJ1-4
D gene: NA
clone size: NA

CDR3 DNA: TGTGCCACCAGTGACTCCCCGGGACTAGCGACCTACGAGCAGTACTTC
CDR3 protein: CATSDSPGLATYEQYF
V gene: TRBV24-1
J gene: TRBJ2-7
D gene: TRBD2
clone size: NA

CDR3 DNA: TGTGCCAGCAGTTATAACGCGGGGAGCAATCAGCCCCAGCATTTT
CDR3 protein: CASSYNAGSNQPQHF
V gene: TRBV6-6
J gene: TRBJ1-5
D gene: NA
clone size: few

CDR3 DNA: TGTGCCAGCAGTTTAGCAGTACAAGAGACCCAGTACTTC
CDR3 protein: CASSLAVQETQYF
V gene: TRBV27
J gene: TRBJ2-5
D gene: NA
clone size: once

CDR3 DNA: TGTGCCAGCAGCCAAGTTTACGGGAACCGTCCCGAGCAGTACTTC
CDR3 protein: CASSQVYGNRPEQYF
V gene: TRBV14
J gene: TRBJ2-7
D gene: NA
clone size: NA

CDR3 DNA: TGTGCCATCAGTGACGGGACTAGCGGCAATAAACAGTTCTTC
CDR3 protein: CAISDGTSGNKQFF
V gene: TRBV10-3
J gene: TRBJ2-1
D gene: TRBD2
clone size: NA

CDR3 DNA: TGTGCCAGCAGTGAGAGCTCCTACGAGCAGTACTTC
CDR3 protein: CASSESSYEQYF
V gene: TRBV6-6
J gene: TRBJ2-7
D gene: NA
clone size: NA

CDR3 DNA: TGCGCCAGCAGCCGAATACAGGGGGAAGCTAATGAAAAACTGTTTTTT
CDR3 protein: CASSRIQGEANEKLFF
V gene: TRBV4-3
J gene: TRBJ1-4
D gene: TRBD1
clone size: NA

CDR3 DNA: TGTGCCAGCAGCCTGGGACTAGCGGGTGCCCGAGGGACAGATACGCAGTATTTT
CDR3 protein: CASSLGLAGARGTDTQYF
V gene: TRBV7-3
J gene: TRBJ2-3
D gene: TRBD2
clone size: once

CDR3 DNA: TGTGCCAGCAGCTTAAGGGGTCTGACAGGGGTCTCTGGGGCCAACGTCCTGACTTTC
CDR3 protein: CASSLRGLTGVSGANVLTF
V gene: TRBV7-3
J gene: TRBJ2-6
D gene: TRBD1
clone size: NA

CDR3 DNA: TGTGCCAGCAGCGGGACAGTGAACACTGAAGCTTTCTTT
CDR3 protein: CASSGTVNTEAFF
V gene: TRBV14
J gene: TRBJ1-1
D gene: TRBD1
clone size: NA

CDR3 DNA: TGTGCCAGCAGCAAACAGGGGGCCCATGGCTACACCTTC
CDR3 protein: CASSKQGAHGYTF
V gene: TRBV6-5
J gene: TRBJ1-2
D gene: TRBD1
clone size: NA